This T cell receptor beta chain was documented in a study of read filtering for tumor transcriptome and immune sequencing. V lost 7 bases and J lost 5, with 10 bases in between. Germline V gives CDR1 SGDLS, CDR2 YYNGEE. The CDR3 is made up of 12 amino acids. Study-level results: Correlation between methods rose after single-read clonotypes were removed. IR-seq captured clonotypes deeper and more reliably than RNA-seq.

This clonotype has more than one count but fewer than ten. Its antigen is undetermined. This library used about 400 ng RNA and molecular barcoded adaptors spanning alpha/delta and beta/gamma chains. TCRdb ran MiXCR on the reads and lists one entry per CDR3 protein. Of roughly 82,000 distinct CDR3 sequences listed, approximately 13% are singletons. V is TRBV9 and J is TRBJ2-1; D not certain. The receptor was isolated from a donor aged 40 or older with multiple myeloma. The specimen sequenced was a population of CD138-negative cells sorted from bone marrow. The CDR3 protein is CASSRVHNEQFF. The DNA for the CDR3 is TGTGCCAGCTCTAGGGTCCACAATGAGCAGTTCTTC.